This T cell receptor (beta chain) was profiled in a study of T cell responses to AZD1222 COVID-19 vaccine. This CDR3 is built from 14 residues. The V gene's germline CDR1 is MRHNA and CDR2 SNTAGT. V shed 3 bases and J shed 8 bases, with 14 bases lying between them. The protocol was immunoSEQ multiplex PCR, while the TCRdb copy is restricted to in-frame clones and leaves out a portion. The sample has 72,000 or so clones; about 90% are singletons. The chain carries TRBV6-4 and TRBJ1-5, with a tentative D call TRBD1 (6 bases). The sequence was obtained from an adult in good health. Sequencing was performed on peripheral blood, taken on day 0 of AZD1222 vaccination. This CDR3 reads CASSESGEYKPQHF. In nucleotides, the CDR3 is TGTGCCAGCAGTGAATCAGGGGAGTATAAGCCCCAGCATTTT.